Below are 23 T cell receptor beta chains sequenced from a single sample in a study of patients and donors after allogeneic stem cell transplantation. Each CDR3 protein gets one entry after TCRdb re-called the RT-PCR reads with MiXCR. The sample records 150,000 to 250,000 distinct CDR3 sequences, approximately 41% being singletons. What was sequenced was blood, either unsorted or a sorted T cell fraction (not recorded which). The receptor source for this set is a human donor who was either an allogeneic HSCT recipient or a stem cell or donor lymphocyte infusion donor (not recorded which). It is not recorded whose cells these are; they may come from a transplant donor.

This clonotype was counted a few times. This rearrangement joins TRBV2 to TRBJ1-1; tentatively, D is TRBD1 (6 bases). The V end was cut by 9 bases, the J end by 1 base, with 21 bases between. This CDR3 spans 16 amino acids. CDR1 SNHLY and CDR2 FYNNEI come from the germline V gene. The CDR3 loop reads CARLGGRELGNTEAFF. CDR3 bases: TGTGCCAGACTGGGGGGGCGAGAATTGGGGAACACTGAAGCTTTCTTT.

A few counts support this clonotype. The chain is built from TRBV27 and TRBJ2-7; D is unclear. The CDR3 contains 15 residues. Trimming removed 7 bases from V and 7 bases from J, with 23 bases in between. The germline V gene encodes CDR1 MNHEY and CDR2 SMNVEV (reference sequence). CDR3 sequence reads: CASTSPSPSTMEQYF. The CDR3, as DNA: TGTGCCAGCACAAGCCCGAGCCCAAGTACGATGGAGCAGTACTTC.

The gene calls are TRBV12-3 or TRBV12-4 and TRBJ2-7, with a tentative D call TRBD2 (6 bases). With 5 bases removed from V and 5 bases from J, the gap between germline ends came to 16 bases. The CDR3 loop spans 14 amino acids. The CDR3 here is CASSPPGGRNEQYF. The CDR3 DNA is TGTGCCAGCAGTCCCCCAGGAGGGAGGAACGAGCAGTACTTC.

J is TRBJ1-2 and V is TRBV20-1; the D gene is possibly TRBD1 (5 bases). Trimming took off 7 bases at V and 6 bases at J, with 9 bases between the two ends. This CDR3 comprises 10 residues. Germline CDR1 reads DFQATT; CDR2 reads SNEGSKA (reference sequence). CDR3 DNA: TGCAGTGAAAGGGACCATGGCTACACCTTC. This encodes CSERDHGYTF.

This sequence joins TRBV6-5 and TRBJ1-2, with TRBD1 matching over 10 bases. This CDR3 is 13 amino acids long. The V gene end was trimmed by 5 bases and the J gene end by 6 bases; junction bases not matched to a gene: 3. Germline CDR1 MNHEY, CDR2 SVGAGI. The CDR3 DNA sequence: TGTGCCAGCAGTACGGGACAGGGGAATGGCTACACCTTC. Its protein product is CASSTGQGNGYTF.

The CDR3 bases are TGTGCCAGCAGGCTTACCGGGACAGACATGAACACTGAAGCTTTCTTT. This codes for CASRLTGTDMNTEAFF. The chain is built from TRBV7-3 and TRBJ1-1; 7 bases map to TRBD1. The CDR3 extends over 16 amino acids. Per the germline V gene, CDR1 is SGHTA and CDR2 is FQGTGA. The J segment lost 0 bases and the V segment lost 6 bases, leaving 10 bases of the junction unmatched.

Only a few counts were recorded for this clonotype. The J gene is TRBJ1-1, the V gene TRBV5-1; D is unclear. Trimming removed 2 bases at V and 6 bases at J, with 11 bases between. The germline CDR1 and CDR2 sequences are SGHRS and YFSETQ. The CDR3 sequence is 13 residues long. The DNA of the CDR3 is TGCGCCAGCAGCTTAGAGGGTGGGCCTGAAGCTTTCTTT. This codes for CASSLEGGPEAFF.

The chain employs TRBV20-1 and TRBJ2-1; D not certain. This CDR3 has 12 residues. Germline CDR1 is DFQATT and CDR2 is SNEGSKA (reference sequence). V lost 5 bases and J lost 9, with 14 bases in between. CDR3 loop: CSAPRSDPEQFF. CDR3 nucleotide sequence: TGCAGTGCTCCCCGGTCGGACCCTGAGCAGTTCTTC.

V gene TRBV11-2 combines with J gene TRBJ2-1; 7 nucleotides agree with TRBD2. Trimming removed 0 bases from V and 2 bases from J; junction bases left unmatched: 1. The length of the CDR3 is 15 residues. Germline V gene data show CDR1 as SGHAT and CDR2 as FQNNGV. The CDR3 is CASSLEREPYNEQFF. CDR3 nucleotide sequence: TGTGCCAGCAGCTTAGAGCGGGAGCCCTACAATGAGCAGTTCTTC.

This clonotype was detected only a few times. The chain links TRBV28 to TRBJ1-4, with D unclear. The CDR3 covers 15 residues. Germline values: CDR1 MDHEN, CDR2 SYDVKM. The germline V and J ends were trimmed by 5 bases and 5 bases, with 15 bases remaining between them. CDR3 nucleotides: TGTGCCAGCAGTACCCTTTCGGGGTCCAATGAAAAACTGTTTTTT. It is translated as CASSTLSGSNEKLFF.

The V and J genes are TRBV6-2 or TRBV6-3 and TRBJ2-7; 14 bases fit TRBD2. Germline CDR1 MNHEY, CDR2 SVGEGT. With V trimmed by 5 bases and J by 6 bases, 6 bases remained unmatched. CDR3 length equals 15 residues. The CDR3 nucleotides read TGTGCCAGCAGTACAACGGGGACTAGCGGGAGCGAGCAGTACTTC. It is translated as CASSTTGTSGSEQYF.

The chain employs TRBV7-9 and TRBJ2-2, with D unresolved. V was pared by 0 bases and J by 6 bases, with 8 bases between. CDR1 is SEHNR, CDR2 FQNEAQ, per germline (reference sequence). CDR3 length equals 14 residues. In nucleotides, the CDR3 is TGTGCCAGCAGCTTAGCAGCGCGACCCGGGGAGCTGTTTTTT. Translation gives CASSLAARPGELFF.

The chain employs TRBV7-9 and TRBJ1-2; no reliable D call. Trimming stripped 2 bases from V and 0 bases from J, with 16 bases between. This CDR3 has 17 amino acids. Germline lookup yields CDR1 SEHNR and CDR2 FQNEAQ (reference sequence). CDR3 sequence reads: CASSLSFRSFTNYGYTF. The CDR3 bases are TGTGCCAGCAGCTTAAGTTTCCGGAGCTTTACTAACTATGGCTACACCTTC.

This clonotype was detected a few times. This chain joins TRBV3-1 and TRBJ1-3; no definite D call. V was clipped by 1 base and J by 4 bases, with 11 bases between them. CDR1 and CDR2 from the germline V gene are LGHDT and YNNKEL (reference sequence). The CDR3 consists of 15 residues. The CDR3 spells CASSQGLGGGNTIYF. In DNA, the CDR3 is TGTGCCAGCAGCCAAGGTTTGGGTGGCGGAAACACCATATATTTT.

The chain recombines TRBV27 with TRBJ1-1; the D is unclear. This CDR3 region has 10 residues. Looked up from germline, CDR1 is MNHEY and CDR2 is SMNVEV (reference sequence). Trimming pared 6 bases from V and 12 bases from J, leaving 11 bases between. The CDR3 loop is CASRRTETFF. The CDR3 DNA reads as TGTGCCAGCAGGCGAACTGAGACTTTCTTT.

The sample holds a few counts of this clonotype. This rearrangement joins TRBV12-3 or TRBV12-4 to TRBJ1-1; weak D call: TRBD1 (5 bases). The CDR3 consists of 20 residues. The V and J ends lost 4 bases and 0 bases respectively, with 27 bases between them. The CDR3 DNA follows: TGTGCCAGCAGTTCCCGAATGACAGACCCTGGGGTATATATGAACACTGAAGCTTTCTTT. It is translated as CASSSRMTDPGVYMNTEAFF.

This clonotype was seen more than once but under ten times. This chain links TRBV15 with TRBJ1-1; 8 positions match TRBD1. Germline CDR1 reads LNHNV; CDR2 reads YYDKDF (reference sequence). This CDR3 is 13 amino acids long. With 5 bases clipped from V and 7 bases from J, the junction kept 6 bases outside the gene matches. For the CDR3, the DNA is TGTGCCACCAGCCGGTCAGGGGGCGGTGAAGCTTTCTTT. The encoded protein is CATSRSGGGEAFF.

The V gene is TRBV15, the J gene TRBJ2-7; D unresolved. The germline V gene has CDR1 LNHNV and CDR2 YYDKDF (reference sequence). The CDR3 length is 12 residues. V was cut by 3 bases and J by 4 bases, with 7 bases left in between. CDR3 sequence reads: CATSRESYEQYF. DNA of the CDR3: TGTGCCACCAGCAGGGAAAGTTACGAGCAGTACTTC.

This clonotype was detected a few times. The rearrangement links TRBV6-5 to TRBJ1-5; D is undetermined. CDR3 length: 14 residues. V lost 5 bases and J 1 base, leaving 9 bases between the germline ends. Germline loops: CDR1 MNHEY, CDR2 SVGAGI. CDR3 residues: CASSPAWSNQPQHF. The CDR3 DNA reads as TGTGCCAGCAGTCCGGCTTGGAGCAATCAGCCCCAGCATTTT.

The CDR3 nucleotides are TGTGCCAGCAGCCTCACCCAACTAGTAGGGGAGTTCTTC. Its translation: CASSLTQLVGEFF. The V and J genes are TRBV7-8 and TRBJ2-1; either TRBD1 or TRBD2 may supply D (5 bases each). Per the germline V gene, CDR1 is SGHVS and CDR2 is FQNEAQ. V was shortened by 5 bases and J by 14 bases, with 19 bases between the two germline ends. The CDR3 totals 13 residues.

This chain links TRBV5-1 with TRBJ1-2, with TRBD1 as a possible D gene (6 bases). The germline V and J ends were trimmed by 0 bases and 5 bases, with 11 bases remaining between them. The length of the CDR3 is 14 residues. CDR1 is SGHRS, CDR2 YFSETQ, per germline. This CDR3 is CASSLEARGYGYTF. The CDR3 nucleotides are TGCGCCAGCAGCTTGGAGGCCAGGGGATATGGCTACACCTTC.

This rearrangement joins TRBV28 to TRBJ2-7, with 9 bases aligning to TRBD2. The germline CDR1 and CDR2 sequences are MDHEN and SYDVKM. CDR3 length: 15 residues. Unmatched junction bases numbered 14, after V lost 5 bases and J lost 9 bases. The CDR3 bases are TGTGCCAGCAGTCTCCCAACGGGACTAGCAGGAGGGCAGTACTTC. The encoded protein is CASSLPTGLAGGQYF.

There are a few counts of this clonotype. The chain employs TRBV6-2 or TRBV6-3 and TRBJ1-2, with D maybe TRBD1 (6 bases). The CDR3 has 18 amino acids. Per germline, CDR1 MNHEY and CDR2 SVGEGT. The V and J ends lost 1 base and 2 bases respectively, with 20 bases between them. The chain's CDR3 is CASSYFRSSDRINYGYTF. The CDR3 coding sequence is TGTGCCAGCAGTTACTTTCGATCTTCCGACAGGATAAACTATGGCTACACCTTC.